This entry features one T cell receptor beta chain sequence. Antigen specificity is unknown. A read error may account for a junction end that differs from germline. The data derive from a study of T cell repertoires in cytomegalovirus infection. Study summary: An indication of both CMV infection and matching HLA type came from public TCR beta signatures. Study outcomes and limitations: It was HLA-C-restricted CMV-specific TCR beta clonotypes that dominated the response ex vivo. The study identified carriers of CMV plus the relevant HLA from cumulative public TCR beta family frequency.

Germline assignment: CDR1 MDHEN and CDR2 SYDVKM. The CDR3 sequence is 15 residues long. TCRdb independently ran MiXCR on the reads; one entry per CDR3 protein. The sample lists roughly 630,000 distinct CDR3 sequences, approximately 24% seen once, with 8% in the top ten. The receptor's source is a human donor in good health (CMV status not recorded). Some clones in this sample may be carry-over from other donors' samples. The sequenced sample consisted of CD8+ T cells from PBMCs. The chain has TRBV28 and TRBJ2-5, with D unclear. CDR3 amino acids: CASSSRTSAQEAQYF. The CDR3 DNA follows: TGTGCCAGCAGCTCCCGGACGTCCGCCCAAGAGGCCCAGTACTTC.